This T cell receptor beta chain was found in a study of T cell changes during pregnancy in multiple sclerosis. The germline V gene encodes CDR1 MNHEY and CDR2 SMNVEV (reference sequence). Between the trimmed V and J ends, which lost 4 bases and 1 base, there was a span of 13 bases. The CDR3 contains 15 residues. The data were produced by immunoSEQ multiplex PCR, yet TCRdb's version contains in-frame clones alone and is incomplete. This sample carries 26,000 or so clones, around nine tenths of them seen once, and the ten largest clones take roughly 0.5%. The chain uses TRBV27 and TRBJ1-1; possible D gene TRBD1, 5 bases. The clonotype originates from a female donor in good health, enrolled as a control in a pregnancy study. The sample here was CD4+ T cells from peripheral blood mononuclear cells, taken in the first trimester of pregnancy. Here the CDR3 reads CASSSRDGRNTEAFF. The CDR3 DNA reads as TGTGCCAGCAGTTCCCGGGACGGGAGGAACACTGAAGCTTTCTTT.